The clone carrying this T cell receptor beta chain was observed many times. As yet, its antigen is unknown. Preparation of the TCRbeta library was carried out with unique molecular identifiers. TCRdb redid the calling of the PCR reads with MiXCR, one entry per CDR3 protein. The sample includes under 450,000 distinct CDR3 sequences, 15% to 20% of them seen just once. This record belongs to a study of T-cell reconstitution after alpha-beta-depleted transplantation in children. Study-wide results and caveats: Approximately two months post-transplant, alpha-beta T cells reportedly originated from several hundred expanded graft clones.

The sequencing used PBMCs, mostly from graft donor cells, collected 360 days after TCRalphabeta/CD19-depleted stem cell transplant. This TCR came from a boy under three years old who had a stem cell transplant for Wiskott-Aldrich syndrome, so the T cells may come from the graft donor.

CDR3 in DNA: TGTGCCAGCAGTCCTCGACAGGGGGCGAACACCGGGGAGCTGTTTTTT. Its translation is CASSPRQGANTGELFF. This chain joins TRBV12-3 or TRBV12-4 and TRBJ2-2; the match to TRBD1 covers 9 bases. With 5 bases clipped from V and 0 bases from J, the junction kept 4 bases outside the gene matches. There are 16 residues in the CDR3.